A selection of T cell receptor beta chains follows, all from one sample in a study of T-cell memory formation after mild COVID-19. TCRdb reanalysed the 5' RACE reads using MiXCR and keeps one entry per CDR3 protein. Seen here are about 350,000 distinct CDR3 sequences, roughly an eighth observed once, and the top ten hold 20% to 25%. Sequencing input: PBMCs or a T cell subset sorted from them (not recorded which). The receptors were gathered from a man in his late teens or twenties who had mild COVID-19 (a few samples of this study predate the infection). Cell type and time point are not known. CDR3s include the opening cysteine and the closing phenylalanine or tryptophan. A D gene is named only where the DNA matches it firmly. Only some rows state a clone size, as once, few, many or a class for expanded clones.

V	D	J	size	CDR3	DNA
TRBV2	.	TRBJ1-2	.	CASSEQGGGYTF	TGTGCCAGCAGTGAACAGGGCGGTGGCTACACCTTC
TRBV4-1	.	TRBJ1-4	few	CASSQEGRFNEKLFF	TGCGCCAGCAGCCAAGAGGGCAGGTTTAATGAAAAACTGTTTTTT
TRBV6-5	TRBD1	TRBJ1-5	.	CASSLGQGLNQPQHF	TGTGCCAGCAGTCTCGGACAGGGCTTAAATCAGCCCCAGCATTTT
TRBV27	TRBD1	TRBJ2-7	many	CASSSDRGSREQYF	TGTGCCAGCAGTTCGGACAGGGGGTCGAGGGAGCAGTACTTC
TRBV20-1	.	TRBJ2-2	few	CSARGTRNTGELFF	TGCAGTGCTAGGGGCACCAGAAACACCGGGGAGCTGTTTTTT
TRBV5-1	.	TRBJ2-1	many	CASSLGVSGEQFF	TGCGCCAGCAGCTTGGGAGTTTCTGGTGAGCAGTTCTTC
TRBV5-1	TRBD2	TRBJ2-3	few	CASSLLLAGADTQYF	TGCGCCAGCAGCTTGCTCCTAGCGGGGGCAGATACGCAGTATTTT
TRBV6-5	TRBD2	TRBJ2-3	many	CASSPTSAATDTQYF	TGTGCCAGCAGTCCCACTAGCGCCGCCACAGATACGCAGTATTTT
TRBV7-2	.	TRBJ1-2	few	CASSITGANYGYTF	TGTGCCAGCAGCATCACAGGCGCCAACTATGGCTACACCTTC
TRBV5-1	.	TRBJ2-5	.	CASSFPASEETQYF	TGCGCCAGCAGCTTCCCAGCCTCCGAAGAGACCCAGTACTTC
TRBV12-3/TRBV12-4	.	TRBJ2-2	few	CASSFVGSAGELFF	TGTGCCAGCAGTTTTGTAGGGTCGGCCGGGGAGCTGTTTTTT
TRBV5-1	.	TRBJ1-3	.	CASSWAGGVGNTIYF	TGCGCCAGCAGCTGGGCCGGGGGCGTTGGAAACACCATATATTTT
TRBV11-2	TRBD2	TRBJ2-1	.	CASTSAGDYNEQFF	TGTGCCAGCACCTCAGCGGGGGACTACAATGAGCAGTTCTTC
TRBV7-9	TRBD1	TRBJ1-1	.	CASSLSTGETEAFF	TGTGCCAGCAGCTTATCGACAGGGGAGACTGAAGCTTTCTTT
TRBV5-1	.	TRBJ1-3	.	CASSSDLNRGLSGNTIYF	TGCGCCAGCAGCTCGGATCTCAATAGGGGCCTCTCTGGAAACACCATATATTTT
TRBV24-1	.	TRBJ2-3	few	CATGEGPGDTQYF	TGTGCCACCGGAGAGGGGCCGGGAGATACGCAGTATTTT
TRBV4-3	TRBD2	TRBJ2-5	few	CASTPSLAGGFSQETQYF	TGCGCCAGCACCCCAAGTTTGGCGGGGGGGTTTTCCCAAGAGACCCAGTACTTC
TRBV5-1	.	TRBJ1-1	few	CASSLGMAGPKNTEAFF	TGCGCCAGCAGCTTGGGTATGGCAGGGCCTAAGAACACTGAAGCTTTCTTT
TRBV5-1	.	TRBJ2-1	many	CASSFQGNEQFF	TGCGCCAGCAGCTTTCAGGGCAATGAGCAGTTCTTC
TRBV7-6	TRBD2	TRBJ2-5	many	CASIPPGGAWETQYF	TGTGCCAGCATTCCCCCCGGGGGGGCCTGGGAGACCCAGTACTTC
TRBV7-9	.	TRBJ1-1	.	CASSQGHGEAFF	TGTGCCAGCAGCCAAGGACACGGTGAAGCTTTCTTT
TRBV29-1	.	TRBJ1-1	few	CSVEKKRTEAFF	TGCAGCGTTGAAAAGAAGAGGACTGAAGCTTTCTTT
TRBV10-1	TRBD1	TRBJ2-1	few	CASSARGPRGDEQFF	TGCGCCAGCAGTGCTAGGGGGCCGAGGGGCGATGAGCAGTTCTTC
TRBV14	.	TRBJ2-4	.	CASSQAGIAIQYF	TGTGCCAGCAGCCAAGCAGGGATCGCCATTCAGTACTTC
TRBV15	.	TRBJ2-1	few	CATSRATGVHNEQFF	TGTGCCACCAGCAGGGCCACGGGGGTACACAATGAGCAGTTCTTC
TRBV20-1	.	TRBJ2-3	few	CSGRQSAHNTQYF	TGCAGCGGTAGACAGTCAGCACATAATACGCAGTATTTT
TRBV28	.	TRBJ1-1	.	CASSSMNTEAFF	TGTGCCAGCAGCTCCATGAACACTGAAGCTTTCTTT
TRBV5-8	TRBD1	TRBJ1-5	few	CASNRDRGRSKPQHF	TGTGCCAGCAATCGGGACAGGGGGCGTTCGAAGCCCCAGCATTTT